This TCR beta chain was recovered during a study of blood T cell repertoires in COVID-19. TCRdb keeps only in-frame clones here, not all; method: immunoSEQ multiplex PCR. This sample yields 140,000 or so clones, of which 60% to 80% are seen a single time; 8.6% belongs to the top ten. The germline V and J ends were trimmed by 3 bases and 3 bases, with 15 bases remaining between them. CDR3 length: 16 residues. Looked up from germline, CDR1 is SGHKS and CDR2 is YYEKEE (reference sequence). Sequencing was done on a sample of peripheral blood. This sequence originates from a man aged 45-65 years with active or convalescent COVID-19. The chain combines TRBV5-5 with TRBJ1-4; D not certain. CDR3 DNA: TGTGCCAGCAGCTCGGTGGGAGTCGGGGCTAATGAAAAACTGTTTTTT. Its protein is CASSSVGVGANEKLFF.